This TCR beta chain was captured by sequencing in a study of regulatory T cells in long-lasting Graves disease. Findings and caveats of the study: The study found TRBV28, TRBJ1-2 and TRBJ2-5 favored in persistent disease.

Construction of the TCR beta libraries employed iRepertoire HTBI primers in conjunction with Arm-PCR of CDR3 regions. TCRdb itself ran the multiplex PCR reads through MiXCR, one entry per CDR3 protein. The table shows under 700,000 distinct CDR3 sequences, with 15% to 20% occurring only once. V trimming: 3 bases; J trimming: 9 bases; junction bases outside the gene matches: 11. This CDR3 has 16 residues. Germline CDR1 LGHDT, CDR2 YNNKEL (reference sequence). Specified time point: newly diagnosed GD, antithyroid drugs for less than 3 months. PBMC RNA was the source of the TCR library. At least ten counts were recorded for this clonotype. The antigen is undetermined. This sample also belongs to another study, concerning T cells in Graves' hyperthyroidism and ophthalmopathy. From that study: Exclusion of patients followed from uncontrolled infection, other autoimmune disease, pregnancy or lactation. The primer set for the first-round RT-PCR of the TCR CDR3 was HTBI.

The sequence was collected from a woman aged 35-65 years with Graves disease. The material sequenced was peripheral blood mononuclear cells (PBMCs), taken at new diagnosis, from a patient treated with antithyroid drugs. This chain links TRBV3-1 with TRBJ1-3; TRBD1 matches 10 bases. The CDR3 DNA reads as TGTGCCAGCAGCCAGCGGGGGACAGGGGATATAAGCACCATATATTTT. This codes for CASSQRGTGDISTIYF.